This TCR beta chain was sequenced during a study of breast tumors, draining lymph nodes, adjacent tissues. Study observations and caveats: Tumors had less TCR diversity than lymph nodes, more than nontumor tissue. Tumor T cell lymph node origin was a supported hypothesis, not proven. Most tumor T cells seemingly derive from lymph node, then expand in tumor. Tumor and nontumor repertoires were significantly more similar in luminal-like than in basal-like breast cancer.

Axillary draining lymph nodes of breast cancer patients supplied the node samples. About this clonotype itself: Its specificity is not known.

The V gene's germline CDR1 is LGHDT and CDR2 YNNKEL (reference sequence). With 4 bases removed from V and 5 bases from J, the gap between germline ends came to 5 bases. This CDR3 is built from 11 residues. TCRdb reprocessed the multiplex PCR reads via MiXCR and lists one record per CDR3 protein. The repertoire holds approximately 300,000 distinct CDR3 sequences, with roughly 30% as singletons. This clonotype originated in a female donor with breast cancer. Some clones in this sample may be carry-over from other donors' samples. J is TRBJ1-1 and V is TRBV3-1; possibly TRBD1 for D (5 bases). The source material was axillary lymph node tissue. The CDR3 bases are TGTGCCAGCAGCCGGGGGACTGAAGCTTTCTTT. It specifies CASSRGTEAFF.